This T cell receptor (beta chain) originates from a study of siplizumab effects on memory and regulatory T cells. Study-wide findings and caveats: Memory cells seemed less diverse than naive T cells, which seemed major alloresponse contributors. Proliferating Tregs in siplizumab cultures were never verified as suppressive.

As to this clone: The target antigen is unknown.

V was clipped by 4 bases and J by 2 bases, with 14 bases between them. Germline V gene data show CDR1 as SGHTA and CDR2 as FQGTGA. The CDR3 is 15 amino acids. Repertoires were generated with immunoSEQ multiplex PCR, while TCRdb's copy carries only in-frame clones and drops some. This sample carries some 100,000 clones, more than 85% of them seen once, and the ten largest clones take just over 2.5%. This TCR was recovered from a human donor in good health. Some clones in this sample may be carry-over from other donors' samples. The material sequenced was CD4+ T cells sorted from blood. The V gene is TRBV7-3, the J gene TRBJ2-5; a weak D match, TRBD1 (5 bases). The CDR3 protein is CASSSSGHKQETQYF. The CDR3 nucleotides are TGTGCCAGCAGCTCCTCCGGACACAAACAAGAGACCCAGTACTTC.